These T cell receptor beta chains were read from a single sample in a study of blood T cell repertoires in COVID-19. The protocol was immunoSEQ multiplex PCR, while the TCRdb copy is restricted to in-frame clones and leaves out a portion. The sample lists about 270,000 clones; less than 90% were seen once. Input material: PBMCs or T cells enriched from blood (not recorded which). The receptors originated from a woman aged 45 to 65 who had recovered from COVID-19. CDR3s include the opening cysteine and the closing phenylalanine or tryptophan. A D gene is named only where the DNA matches it firmly. A clone size is listed for some rows: how often the clone was seen (once, few, many), or a class if it is expanded.

size: once; D: TRBD2; J: TRBJ2-1; V: TRBV9; DNA: TGTGCCAGCAGCGCCGGCGGGGCTAGCGGACAATCCTACAATGAGCAGTTCTTC; CDR3: CASSAGGASGQSYNEQFF
size: .; D: TRBD1; J: TRBJ1-1; V: TRBV7-9; DNA: TGTGCCAGCAGCTTCCTCACAGGGGGAACCACTGAAGCTTTCTTT; CDR3: CASSFLTGGTTEAFF
size: .; D: .; J: TRBJ2-1; V: TRBV11-3; DNA: TGTGCCAGCAGCGCCAGGGATGGGCTCAATGAGCAGTTCTTC; CDR3: CASSARDGLNEQFF
size: .; D: .; J: TRBJ1-1; V: TRBV28; DNA: TGTGCCAGCAGAACAAGCCTCCGGGAGAACACTGAAGCTTTCTTT; CDR3: CASRTSLRENTEAFF
size: once; D: .; J: TRBJ1-2; V: TRBV28; DNA: TGTGCCAGCAGTTCCCCCGGGAGGGCCCAGAACTACACCTTC; CDR3: CASSSPGRAQNYTF
size: once; D: TRBD1; J: TRBJ1-2; V: TRBV28; DNA: TGTGCCAGCAGTCTGACAGGGCCTAACTATGGCTACACCTTC; CDR3: CASSLTGPNYGYTF
size: .; D: .; J: TRBJ1-2; V: TRBV5-4; DNA: TGTGCCAGCAGCGTTGTACAGGGAAAGTATGGCTACACCTTC; CDR3: CASSVVQGKYGYTF
size: .; D: TRBD2; J: TRBJ2-1; V: TRBV5-4; DNA: TGTGCCAGCAGCTTGGCTAGCGGGAGAAACGGGGAGCAGTTCTTC; CDR3: CASSLASGRNGEQFF
size: .; D: .; J: TRBJ1-6; V: TRBV2; DNA: TGTGCCAGCAGTGAAACTGGAGGGAATTCACCCCTCCACTTT; CDR3: CASSETGGNSPLHF
size: .; D: TRBD1; J: TRBJ2-6; V: TRBV19; DNA: TGTGCCAGTAGAGGACAGGGCCTGGCTGGGGCCAACGTCCTGACTTTC; CDR3: CASRGQGLAGANVLTF
size: .; D: .; J: TRBJ2-5; V: TRBV7-6; DNA: TGTGCCAGCAGCTTAGCCGGAGACTTGGAGACCCAGTACTTC; CDR3: CASSLAGDLETQYF
size: once; D: .; J: TRBJ1-1; V: TRBV5-1; DNA: TGCGCCAGCAGCTTGCGGGATACCACTGAAGCTTTCTTT; CDR3: CASSLRDTTEAFF
size: .; D: TRBD1; J: TRBJ2-2; V: TRBV12-5; DNA: TGTGCTAGTGGTTGGGCCCACGCGGGACAGGGGGCCGGGGAGCTGTTTTTT; CDR3: CASGWAHAGQGAGELFF
size: .; D: TRBD2; J: TRBJ2-5; V: TRBV9; DNA: TGTGCCAGCAGCGTTAGCGGGAACCAAGAGACCCAGTACTTC; CDR3: CASSVSGNQETQYF
size: .; D: TRBD1; J: TRBJ2-7; V: TRBV7-8; DNA: TGTGCCAGCAGCCTACGACAGGGGCTATACGAGCAGTACTTC; CDR3: CASSLRQGLYEQYF
size: few; D: TRBD1; J: TRBJ2-7; V: TRBV5-1; DNA: TGCGCCAGCAGCTCTGACAGGGGAGGCTACGAGCAGTACTTC; CDR3: CASSSDRGGYEQYF
size: .; D: TRBD2; J: TRBJ2-1; V: TRBV7-2; DNA: TGTGCCAGCAGCCATGCGGGAGTTCCCTACAATGAGCAGTTCTTC; CDR3: CASSHAGVPYNEQFF
size: .; D: TRBD1; J: TRBJ1-4; V: TRBV2; DNA: TGTGCCAGCAGCACAGGGACAGGAGCTCGAGAAAAACTGTTTTTT; CDR3: CASSTGTGAREKLFF
size: few; D: .; J: TRBJ2-7; V: TRBV7-9; DNA: TGTGCCAGCAGCTCGGAATATACGACCAGGAACGAGCAGTACTTC; CDR3: CASSSEYTTRNEQYF
size: .; D: TRBD2; J: TRBJ2-3; V: TRBV3-1/TRBV3-2; DNA: TGTGCCAGCAGCCAGACACTAGCGGTGGATACGCAGTATTTT; CDR3: CASSQTLAVDTQYF
size: .; D: .; J: TRBJ1-1; V: TRBV7-2; DNA: TGTGCCAGCAGCTTAGTGGGCCCCGACACTGAAGCTTTCTTT; CDR3: CASSLVGPDTEAFF
size: once; D: .; J: TRBJ1-6; V: TRBV4-2; DNA: TGTGCCAGCAGCCAAAAAGGGGGTCCAAGCTCCTATAATTCACCCCTCCACTTT; CDR3: CASSQKGGPSSYNSPLHF
size: .; D: .; J: TRBJ2-7; V: TRBV7-3; DNA: TGTGCCAGCAGCTTAAGAGCCAGGGGCTACGAGCAGTACTTC; CDR3: CASSLRARGYEQYF
size: .; D: .; J: TRBJ2-4; V: TRBV7-2; DNA: TGTGCCAGCAGCTCAGGGACTTTCAAAAACATTCAGTACTTC; CDR3: CASSSGTFKNIQYF
size: .; D: TRBD1; J: TRBJ1-5; V: TRBV6-2/TRBV6-3; DNA: TGTGCCAGCAGTTATAACAGGGACAGGGGGCAAAATAGCAATCAGCCCCAGCATTTT; CDR3: CASSYNRDRGQNSNQPQHF
size: once; D: .; J: TRBJ1-1; V: TRBV18; DNA: TGTGCCAGCTCACAGGGGGAGCCCACTGAAGCTTTCTTT; CDR3: CASSQGEPTEAFF
size: once; D: .; J: TRBJ2-1; V: TRBV7-3; DNA: TGTGCCAGCAGCTTAACGGTCCGTAGTGACAATGAGCAGTTCTTC; CDR3: CASSLTVRSDNEQFF
size: .; D: TRBD2; J: TRBJ2-7; V: TRBV11-2; DNA: TGTGCCAGCAGCTTGAGACTAGCGGCCTACGAGCAGTACTTC; CDR3: CASSLRLAAYEQYF
size: .; D: TRBD1; J: TRBJ1-1; V: TRBV19; DNA: TGTGCCAGTCATCAGGGGGTTACTGAAGCTTTCTTT; CDR3: CASHQGVTEAFF
size: once; D: TRBD2; J: TRBJ2-1; V: TRBV30; DNA: TGTGCCTGGCTTCCGGGACTAGCGGCCCATGAGCAGTTCTTC; CDR3: CAWLPGLAAHEQFF
size: few; D: .; J: TRBJ1-2; V: TRBV30; DNA: TGTGCCTGGAGTGGAGGGATGAACTATGGCTACACCTTC; CDR3: CAWSGGMNYGYTF
size: once; D: .; J: TRBJ2-6; V: TRBV4-2; DNA: TGTGCCAGCAGCCAAGGTAATTCTGGGGCCAACGTCCTGACTTTC; CDR3: CASSQGNSGANVLTF
size: .; D: .; J: TRBJ1-4; V: TRBV7-2; DNA: TGTGCCAGCAGCTTAGGAGGGGGGGGCTTTTTTGAAAAACTGTTTTTT; CDR3: CASSLGGGGFFEKLFF
size: .; D: .; J: TRBJ1-2; V: TRBV28; DNA: TGTGCCAGCAGGCGACAGTCGACCTATGGCTACACCTTC; CDR3: CASRRQSTYGYTF
size: .; D: .; J: TRBJ2-1; V: TRBV7-2; DNA: TGTGCCAGCAGCTTAGATGTTCGGGAGAGTCCGATCTTC; CDR3: CASSLDVRESPIF
size: .; D: .; J: TRBJ2-7; V: TRBV9; DNA: TGTGCCAGCAGCCCAGAAATACCCCCCTACGAGCAGTACTTC; CDR3: CASSPEIPPYEQYF
size: .; D: TRBD1; J: TRBJ1-2; V: TRBV4-2; DNA: TGTGCCAGCAGCCAACCGGACAGGGATTATTACTATGGCTACACCTTC; CDR3: CASSQPDRDYYYGYTF